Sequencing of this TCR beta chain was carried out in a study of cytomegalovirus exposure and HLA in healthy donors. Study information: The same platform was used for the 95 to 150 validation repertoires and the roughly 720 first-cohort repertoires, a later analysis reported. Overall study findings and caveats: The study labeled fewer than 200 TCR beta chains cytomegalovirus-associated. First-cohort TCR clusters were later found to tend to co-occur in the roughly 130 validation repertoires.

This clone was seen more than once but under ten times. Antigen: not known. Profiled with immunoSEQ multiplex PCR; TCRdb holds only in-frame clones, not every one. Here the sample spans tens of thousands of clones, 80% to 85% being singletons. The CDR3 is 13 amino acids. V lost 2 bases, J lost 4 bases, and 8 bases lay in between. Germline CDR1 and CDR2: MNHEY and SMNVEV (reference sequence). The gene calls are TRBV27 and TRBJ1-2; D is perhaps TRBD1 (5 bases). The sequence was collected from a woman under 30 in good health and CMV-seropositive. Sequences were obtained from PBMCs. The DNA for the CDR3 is TGTGCCAGCAGTTTACAGGGAACCTATGGCTACACCTTC. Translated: CASSLQGTYGYTF.